Below, one T cell receptor (beta chain) is given with its context. Its antigen is still unknown. Trimming left V 2 bases short and J 13 bases short, with 12 bases between. Germline assignment: CDR1 GTSNPN and CDR2 SVGIG (reference sequence). The CDR3 is 11 amino acids. This entry comes from a study of CD8 T cells in Susac syndrome. General study points: It was acknowledged in the study that the number of individuals who were included in its TCR sequencing and HLA analysis was relatively small.

Sequencing of TCR beta was performed on blood CD8+ T cells and on blood CD4+ T cells. With random hexamers, roughly 0.45 to 1 ug RNA was reverse transcribed. The immunoSEQ assay covered 54 Vbeta and 13 Jbeta segments for CDR3. TCRdb reprocessed the immunoSEQ multiplex PCR reads with MiXCR, giving one entry per CDR3 protein. There are over 150,000 distinct CDR3 sequences in the sample; 95% to 96% occur only once, and 0.095% to 0.15% lies in the top ten. V gene TRBV30 combines with J gene TRBJ1-5; D is undetermined. This receptor was taken from a human donor with Susac syndrome. Specimen: CD4+ T cells from PBMCs. CDR3 in amino acids: CAWSRESDQHF. DNA of the CDR3: TGTGCCTGGAGTAGGGAGAGCGATCAGCATTTT.